This T cell receptor beta chain originates from a study of blood T cell repertoires in COVID-19. Turning to the study itself: COVID-19 samples collected from the United States, Italy and Spain covered acute and convalescent phases. From T cells, B-cell-depleted T cells, or PBMCs came the material, which was cDNA or gDNA.

Under the authors' procedure: For nucleated cells, counts were estimated from reference gene primer amplification. The data were produced by immunoSEQ multiplex PCR, yet TCRdb's version contains in-frame clones alone and is incomplete. The V and J calls and the clone size are those of that table, but D and trimming were determined from the DNA. The sample consists of 95,000 to 130,000 clones, just over 90% of them appearing once. The receptor's source is a human donor with active COVID-19. The donor label of this sample is uncertain. Specimen: peripheral blood.

CDR3 DNA: TGTGCCAGCAGCTTGGTATTCGGACTTCCCAATGAGCAGTTCTTC. This encodes CASSLVFGLPNEQFF. This chain joins TRBV5-6 and TRBJ2-1; weak D call: TRBD2 (5 bases). The germline V and J ends were trimmed by 0 bases and 6 bases, with 13 bases remaining between them. This CDR3 has 15 amino acids. The germline V gene has CDR1 SGHDT and CDR2 YYEEEE.